A selection of T cell receptor beta chains follows, all from one sample in a study of OX40 agonist ivuxolimab in advanced cancers. Some clones are missing from TCRdb's copy, which holds only in-frame ones; the method was immunoSEQ multiplex PCR. The sample records just over 90,000 clones, 94% being singletons. Sequenced here: CD4+ or CD8+ T cells sorted from blood, sampled in a trial of the OX40 agonist ivuxolimab. These receptors were taken from an adult with an advanced solid tumor such as melanoma, head and neck, liver or kidney cancer. The CDR3 runs from the conserved cysteine through the conserved F or W. D genes are given only for firm matches. Some rows mark clone size as missing; the rest say once, few, many or name a class of expanded clone.

v_gene	abundance	d_gene	j_gene	CDR3aa	CDR3nt
TRBV2	once	NA	TRBJ2-3	CASSEGMNRVPSTDTQYF	TGTGCCAGCAGTGAAGGAATGAACAGGGTCCCTAGCACAGATACGCAGTATTTT
TRBV15	NA	TRBD2	TRBJ2-7	CATSTPLGVAGSYEQYF	TGTGCCACCAGCACACCGTTGGGGGTAGCGGGCTCCTACGAGCAGTACTTC
TRBV4-1	NA	TRBD2	TRBJ2-2	CASSQLAGNTGELFF	TGCGCCAGCAGCCAGTTAGCGGGGAACACCGGGGAGCTGTTTTTT
TRBV6-1	NA	NA	TRBJ2-7	CASSEQDMSYEQYF	TGTGCCAGCAGTGAACAGGACATGTCCTACGAGCAGTACTTC
TRBV4-1	few	NA	TRBJ1-6	CASSQLARGSNSPLHF	TGCGCCAGCAGCCAATTGGCGCGGGGCTCAAATTCACCCCTCCACTTT
TRBV19	NA	NA	TRBJ1-5	CASSRWGVNQPQHF	TGTGCCAGTTCTCGGTGGGGAGTCAATCAGCCCCAGCATTTT
TRBV5-6	NA	TRBD2	TRBJ2-3	CASSFGGAGAADTQYF	TGTGCCAGCAGCTTTGGTGGGGCGGGAGCTGCAGATACGCAGTATTTT
TRBV5-1	once	NA	TRBJ2-1	CASSPRDSNEQFF	TGCGCCAGCAGCCCCCGGGACTCCAATGAGCAGTTCTTC
TRBV11-2	NA	NA	TRBJ1-1	CASSSRAAEAFF	TGTGCCAGCAGCTCCAGGGCAGCTGAAGCTTTCTTT
TRBV27	NA	NA	TRBJ1-4	CASSRQNREKLFF	TGTGCCAGCAGTCGTCAGAACCGTGAAAAACTGTTTTTT
TRBV7-8	NA	TRBD1	TRBJ1-5	CASSLGTGGGNQPQHF	TGTGCCAGCAGCTTAGGTACAGGGGGCGGCAATCAGCCCCAGCATTTT
TRBV19	NA	TRBD1	TRBJ2-1	CASSRGQGAYNEQFF	TGTGCCAGTAGTAGAGGACAGGGGGCCTACAATGAGCAGTTCTTC
TRBV4-2	NA	TRBD1	TRBJ2-5	CASSLQGGQETQYF	TGTGCCAGCAGCCTACAGGGGGGCCAAGAGACCCAGTACTTC
TRBV19	NA	TRBD1	TRBJ1-2	CASSEEDRGFYGYTF	TGTGCCAGTAGTGAAGAGGACAGGGGATTCTATGGCTACACCTTC
TRBV9	NA	NA	TRBJ2-1	CASSVGLGGNYNEQFF	TGTGCCAGCAGCGTGGGCCTAGGTGGGAACTACAATGAGCAGTTCTTC
TRBV7-8	NA	NA	TRBJ2-2	CASSTGELFF	TGTGCCAGCTCCACCGGGGAGCTGTTTTTT
TRBV6-6	once	NA	TRBJ2-3	CASSNRDSPTDTQYF	TGTGCCAGCAGTAACCGGGACTCCCCCACAGATACGCAGTATTTT
TRBV7-2	NA	TRBD2	TRBJ2-5	CASSLARTSGGQETQYF	TGTGCCAGCAGCTTGGCAAGGACTAGCGGGGGCCAAGAGACCCAGTACTTC
TRBV27	NA	NA	TRBJ1-1	CASQLGLGAEAFF	TGTGCCAGTCAATTGGGACTAGGGGCGGAAGCTTTCTTT
TRBV10-1	NA	NA	TRBJ2-1	CASSVGFHNEQFF	TGCGCCAGCAGTGTGGGGTTCCACAATGAGCAGTTCTTC
TRBV5-4	NA	TRBD2	TRBJ2-7	CASSTSGSYEQYF	TGTGCCAGCAGCACTAGCGGTTCCTACGAGCAGTACTTC
TRBV5-6	once	TRBD1	TRBJ2-7	CASSWPGQGGVDEQYF	TGTGCCAGCAGCTGGCCGGGACAGGGGGGAGTCGACGAGCAGTACTTC
TRBV5-1	once	NA	TRBJ1-2	CASSLGRGNYGYTF	TGCGCCAGCAGCTTGGGTAGGGGGAATTATGGCTACACCTTC
TRBV2	NA	NA	TRBJ1-4	CASRGTHANEKLFF	TGTGCCAGCAGAGGGACTCATGCTAATGAAAAACTGTTTTTT
TRBV5-5	NA	TRBD1	TRBJ2-7	CASSLEKGAHYEQYF	TGTGCCAGCAGCTTGGAGAAGGGGGCCCACTACGAGCAGTACTTC
TRBV13	NA	TRBD1	TRBJ1-1	CASSTPWTGPNTEAFF	TGTGCCAGCAGCACACCTTGGACAGGCCCGAACACTGAAGCTTTCTTT
TRBV5-5	NA	NA	TRBJ1-3	CASSFHPYEGVSGNTIYF	TGTGCCAGCAGCTTTCATCCATATGAGGGGGTATCTGGAAACACCATATATTTT
TRBV19	NA	NA	TRBJ1-1	CASSMQGDTEAFF	TGTGCCAGTAGTATGCAGGGCGACACTGAAGCTTTCTTT
TRBV11-2	NA	NA	TRBJ2-5	CASSLLTGEDQETQYF	TGTGCCAGCAGCTTACTCACGGGGGAGGACCAAGAGACCCAGTACTTC
TRBV7-9	NA	NA	TRBJ2-1	CASSLDRGAGRGEQFF	TGTGCCAGCAGCTTGGACCGGGGTGCGGGGCGGGGTGAGCAGTTCTTC
TRBV9	NA	NA	TRBJ1-3	CASSSNSLSGNTIYF	TGTGCCAGCAGCTCTAACAGTCTCTCTGGAAACACCATATATTTT
TRBV7-6	NA	TRBD1	TRBJ2-7	CASSLGAGTAFYEQYF	TGTGCCAGCAGCTTAGGGGCCGGGACAGCGTTTTACGAGCAGTACTTC
TRBV5-4	NA	NA	TRBJ2-7	CASSHGVAYEQYF	TGTGCCAGCAGCCATGGGGTAGCCTACGAGCAGTACTTC
TRBV6-5	NA	NA	TRBJ2-7	CASGKSGRHEQYF	TGTGCCAGCGGAAAATCAGGGAGACACGAGCAGTACTTC
TRBV29-1	few	NA	TRBJ1-1	CSAPWNTEAFF	TGCAGCGCTCCTTGGAACACTGAAGCTTTCTTT
TRBV7-9	NA	NA	TRBJ2-2	CSSAAYEGPGELFF	TGTTCCTCAGCTGCTTATGAGGGGCCCGGGGAGCTGTTTTTT